Sequencing of this TCR beta chain was carried out in a study of T-cell reconstitution after alpha-beta-depleted transplantation in children. General observations from the study: After transplant, at about two months, alpha-beta T cells were reportedly derived from several hundred expanded graft clones. Among T cells one year after transplant, newly produced cells accounted for most counts and diversity. Where some patients showed high TCRbeta diversity at day 60, it came from recipient T cells and thymic progenitors that had survived.

This sample's TCRbeta library carried unique molecular identifier barcodes. TCRdb re-called the PCR reads with MiXCR, one entry per CDR3 protein. This table holds 200,000 to 250,000 distinct CDR3 sequences, about 11% found once. This clonotype was counted a few times. Its antigen is unidentified. A read error may account for a junction end that differs from germline. This CDR3 region has 18 residues. The origin of this receptor is a child younger than two with acute myeloid leukemia, due to receive a stem cell transplant. Sequences were derived from PBMCs, sampled before TCRalphabeta/CD19-depleted stem cell transplant. The chain is built from TRBV12-3 or TRBV12-4 and TRBJ2-1; 11 nucleotides agree with TRBD2. The CDR3 DNA reads as TGTGCCCGCAGTAGCGGGAGGGCAAGGGATCGCCTAGCCAATGAGCAGTTCTTC. Its translation is CARSSGRARDRLANEQFF.